What follows are 14 T cell receptor beta chains derived from one specimen sequenced in a study of T cells after yellow fever vaccination. TCRdb processed the 5' RACE reads anew with MiXCR; each CDR3 protein has one entry. The sample yields 300,000 to 350,000 distinct CDR3 sequences, about 8.3% seen once. Specimen: PBMCs, collected around 45 days after the first yellow fever vaccination. These receptors were taken from a man between 18 and 35 years old who received the YFV17D yellow fever vaccine.

The gene calls are TRBV28 and TRBJ2-1, with 12 bases identical to TRBD1. There are 16 residues in the CDR3. From germline, CDR1 is MDHEN and CDR2 SYDVKM. With V trimmed by 5 bases and J by 9 bases, 11 bases remained unmatched. The CDR3 DNA reads as TGTGCCAGCAGTCCTCCGGGGGACAGGGGGCGCACTGAGCAGTTCTTC. This sequence encodes CASSPPGDRGRTEQFF.

This clonotype has a handful of counts. The chain is built from TRBV9 and TRBJ1-2; D not resolved. The V end was cut by 7 bases, the J end by 2 bases, with 9 bases between. The CDR3 is 12 residues long. From germline, CDR1 is SGDLS and CDR2 YYNGEE. CDR3 nucleotide sequence: TGTGCCAGCGCTAGAGACAACTATGGCTACACCTTC. Its protein is CASARDNYGYTF.

The genes are TRBV19 and TRBJ1-1; unclear D gene. In germline, CDR1 is LNHDA, CDR2 SQIVND (reference sequence). V gave up 5 bases and J gave up 1 base, with 17 bases separating them. This CDR3 has 16 amino acids. DNA of the CDR3: TGTGCCAGTAGTGTCGGCACCAAACGAGGGAACACTGAAGCTTTCTTT. Its protein product is CASSVGTKRGNTEAFF.

This clonotype was detected many times. The V and J genes are TRBV2 and TRBJ2-3; TRBD2 matches 9 bases. Looked up from germline, CDR1 is SNHLY and CDR2 is FYNNEI. This CDR3 region has 16 residues. The V segment lost 5 bases and the J segment 5 bases; nucleotides outside the gene matches: 11. CDR3 sequence: CASSTPGRGGRDTQYF. Here the CDR3 DNA reads TGTGCCAGCAGTACCCCGGGGCGGGGGGGAAGAGATACGCAGTATTTT.

The chain joins TRBV7-2 to TRBJ1-1; the D gene is possibly TRBD1 (5 bases). Per the germline V gene, CDR1 is SGHTA and CDR2 is FQGNSA. Trimming shortened V by 6 bases and J by 4 bases, and 18 bases separated the two germline ends. The CDR3 contains 15 residues. In nucleotides, the CDR3 is TGTGCCAGCAGGTTGCTCAGAGGGGTAGGCACTGAAGCTTTCTTT. This translates into CASRLLRGVGTEAFF.

This clonotype was seen repeatedly, ten times or more. The gene calls are TRBV28 and TRBJ2-7; unclear D gene. Per the germline V gene, CDR1 is MDHEN and CDR2 is SYDVKM. The CDR3 loop spans 11 amino acids. V lost 3 bases to trimming and J lost 5 bases, with 5 bases between them. The CDR3 DNA is TGTGCCAGCAGTTTTGCCAACGAGCAGTACGTC. Amino acids: CASSFANEQYV.

The chain recombines TRBV5-4 with TRBJ2-1; TRBD2 aligns across 10 bases. The CDR3 contains 16 residues. V lost 5 bases to trimming and J lost 1 base; unmatched junction nucleotides: 6. Looked up from germline, CDR1 is SGHNT and CDR2 is YYREEE (reference sequence). CDR3 amino acids: CASSYTSGASYNEQFF. In nucleotides, the CDR3 is TGTGCCAGCAGTTACACTAGCGGGGCTTCCTACAATGAGCAGTTCTTC.

This chain connects TRBV12-3 or TRBV12-4 to TRBJ1-2; D is unresolved. Trimming took 6 bases from V and 6 from J, leaving 11 bases between them. The CDR3 is made up of 12 amino acids. In DNA, the CDR3 is TGTGCCAGCAGCGGTCTTGGGCATGGCTACACCTTC. Protein product: CASSGLGHGYTF.

This clonotype was seen a single time. The genes are TRBV11-2 and TRBJ2-2, with D tentatively TRBD2 (5 bases). Germline V CDR1 and CDR2: SGHAT, FQNNGV. V shed 0 bases and J shed 6 bases, with 14 bases lying between them. The CDR3 extends over 16 amino acids. Here the CDR3 reads CASSLDPSWVPGELFF. For the CDR3, the DNA is TGTGCCAGCAGCTTAGATCCTAGCTGGGTGCCCGGGGAGCTGTTTTTT.

This sequence joins TRBV10-3 and TRBJ2-5; 8 nucleotides line up with TRBD2. CDR1 and CDR2 from the germline V gene are ENHRY and SYGVKD. With 6 bases clipped from V and 6 bases from J, the junction kept 3 bases outside the gene matches. The CDR3 runs 12 residues. The CDR3 region is CAISSSGQTQYF. As DNA, the CDR3 is TGTGCCATCAGCTCTAGCGGGCAGACCCAGTACTTC.

The chain joins TRBV3-1 to TRBJ1-1; D is perhaps TRBD1 (6 bases). This CDR3 has 15 amino acids. The ends were cut back, 2 bases at V and 1 base at J, with 11 bases in the middle. Looked up from germline, CDR1 is LGHDT and CDR2 is YNNKEL (reference sequence). In DNA, the CDR3 is TGTGCCAGCAGCCAAATCAGGGGAAAGAACACTGAAGCTTTCTTT. Translation gives CASSQIRGKNTEAFF.

This clonotype has a handful of counts. This chain joins TRBV7-2 and TRBJ2-7, with D possibly TRBD2 on 5 matching bases. The V and J ends lost 1 base and 6 bases respectively, with 13 bases between them. CDR3 length equals 14 residues. Per the germline V gene, CDR1 is SGHTA and CDR2 is FQGNSA. CDR3 loop: CASSLGPGSREQYV. The CDR3 region has the DNA TGTGCCAGCAGCTTAGGCCCGGGGTCGCGCGAGCAGTACGTC.

The chain couples TRBV5-1 to TRBJ2-5; TRBD1 matches at 7 bases. This CDR3 has 13 amino acids. V lost 4 bases, J lost 7 bases, and 7 bases stayed unmatched. Per the germline V gene, CDR1 is SGHRS and CDR2 is YFSETQ. CDR3 protein: CASSDRARTTQYF. The CDR3, as DNA: TGCGCCAGCAGCGACAGGGCAAGGACGACCCAGTACTTC.

The chain links TRBV5-4 to TRBJ2-6; possible D gene TRBD2, 6 bases. V lost 6 bases and J 0 bases, leaving 13 bases between the germline ends. Germline CDR1 is SGHNT and CDR2 is YYREEE (reference sequence). The CDR3 is 16 amino acids. CDR3 nucleotide sequence: TGTGCCAGCACCACGGGACTTAACTCTGGGGCCAACGTCCTGACTTTC. This sequence encodes CASTTGLNSGANVLTF.